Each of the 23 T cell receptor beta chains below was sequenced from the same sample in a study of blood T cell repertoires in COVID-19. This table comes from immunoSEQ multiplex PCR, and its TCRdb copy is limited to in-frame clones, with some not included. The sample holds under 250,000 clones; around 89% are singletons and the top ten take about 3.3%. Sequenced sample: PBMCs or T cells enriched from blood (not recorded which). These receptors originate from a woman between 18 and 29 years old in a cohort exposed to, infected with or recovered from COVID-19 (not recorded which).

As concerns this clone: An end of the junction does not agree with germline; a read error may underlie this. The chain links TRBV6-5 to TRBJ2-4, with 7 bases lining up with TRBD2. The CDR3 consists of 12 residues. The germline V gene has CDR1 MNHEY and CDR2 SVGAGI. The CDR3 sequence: CASSLGAGRALF. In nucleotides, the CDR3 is TGTGCCAGCAGTCTAGGAGCGGGGAGGGCCCTCTTC.

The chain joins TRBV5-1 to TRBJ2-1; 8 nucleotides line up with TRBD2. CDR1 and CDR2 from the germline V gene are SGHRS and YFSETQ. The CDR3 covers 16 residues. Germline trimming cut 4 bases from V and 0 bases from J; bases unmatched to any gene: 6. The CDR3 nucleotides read TGCGCCAGCAGCCCACGACTAGCGAGCTCCTACAATGAGCAGTTCTTC. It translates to CASSPRLASSYNEQFF. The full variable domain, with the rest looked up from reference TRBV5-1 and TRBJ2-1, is KAGVTQTPRYLIKTRGQQVTLSCSPISGHRSVSWYQQTPGQGLQFLFEYFSETQRNKGNFPGRFSGRQFSNSRSEMNVSTLELGDSALYLCASSPRLASSYNEQFFGPGTRLTVL.

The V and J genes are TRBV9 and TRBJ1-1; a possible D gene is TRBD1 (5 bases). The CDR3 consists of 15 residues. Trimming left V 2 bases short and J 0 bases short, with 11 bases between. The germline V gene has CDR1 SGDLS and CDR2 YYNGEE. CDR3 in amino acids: CASSVRSDMNTEAFF. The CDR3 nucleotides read TGTGCCAGCAGCGTTAGGTCGGACATGAACACTGAAGCTTTCTTT.

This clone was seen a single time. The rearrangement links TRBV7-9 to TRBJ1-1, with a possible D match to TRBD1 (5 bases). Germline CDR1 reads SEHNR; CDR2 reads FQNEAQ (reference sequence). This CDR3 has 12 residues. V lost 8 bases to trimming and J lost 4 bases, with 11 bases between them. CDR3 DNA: TGTGCCAGCCATGGGGGGGGCACTGAAGCTTTCTTT. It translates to CASHGGGTEAFF.

Here the CDR3 DNA reads TGTGCCAGCAGCTTTGGGGGGAGAGGGGCGAGCCACAATGAGCAGTTCTTC. Translation gives CASSFGGRGASHNEQFF. The genes are TRBV11-2 and TRBJ2-1; D perhaps matches TRBD2 (6 bases). This CDR3 region has 17 residues. V lost 3 bases, J lost 5 bases, and 20 bases lay in between. Germline V gene sequence: CDR1 SGHAT, CDR2 FQNNGV. The entire variable domain, with the rest obtained from reference TRBV11-2 and TRBJ2-1, is as follows: EAGVAQSPRYKIIEKRQSVAFWCNPISGHATLYWYQQILGQGPKLLIQFQNNGVVDDSQLPKDRFSAERLKGVDSTLKIQPAKLEDSAVYLCASSFGGRGASHNEQFFGPGTRLTVL.

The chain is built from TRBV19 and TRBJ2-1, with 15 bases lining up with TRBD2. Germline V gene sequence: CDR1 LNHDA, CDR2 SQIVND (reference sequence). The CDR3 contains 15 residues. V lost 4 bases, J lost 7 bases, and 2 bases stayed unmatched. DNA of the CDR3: TGTGCCAGTAGTACTGGGACTAGCGGGAGGAATGAGCAGTTCTTC. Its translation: CASSTGTSGRNEQFF.

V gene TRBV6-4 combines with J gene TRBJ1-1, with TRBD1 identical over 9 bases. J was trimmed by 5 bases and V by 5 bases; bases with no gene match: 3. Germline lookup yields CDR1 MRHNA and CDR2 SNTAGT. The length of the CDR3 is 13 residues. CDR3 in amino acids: CASSTDRGTEAFF. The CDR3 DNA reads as TGTGCCAGCAGTACGGACAGGGGAACTGAAGCTTTCTTT.

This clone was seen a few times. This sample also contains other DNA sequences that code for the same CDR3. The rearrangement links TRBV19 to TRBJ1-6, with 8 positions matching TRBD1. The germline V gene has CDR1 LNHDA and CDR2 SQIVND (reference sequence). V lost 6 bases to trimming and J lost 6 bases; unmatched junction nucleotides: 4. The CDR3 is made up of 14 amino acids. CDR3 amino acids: CASSGQGGNSPLHF. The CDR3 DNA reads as TGTGCCAGTAGCGGACAGGGAGGTAATTCACCCCTCCACTTT.

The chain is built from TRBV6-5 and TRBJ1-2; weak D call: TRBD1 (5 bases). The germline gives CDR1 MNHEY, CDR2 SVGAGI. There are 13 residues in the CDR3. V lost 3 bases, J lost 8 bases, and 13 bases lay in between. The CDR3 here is CASSYETAYGYTF. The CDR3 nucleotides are TGTGCCAGCAGTTATGAGACAGCGTACGGCTACACCTTC.

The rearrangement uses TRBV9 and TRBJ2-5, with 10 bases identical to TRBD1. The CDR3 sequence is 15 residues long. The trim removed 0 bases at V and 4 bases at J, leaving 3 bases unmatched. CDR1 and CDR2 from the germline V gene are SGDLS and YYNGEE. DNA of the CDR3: TGTGCCAGCAGCGTAGCTAGGGACAGGGGAGAGACCCAGTACTTC. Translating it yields CASSVARDRGETQYF.

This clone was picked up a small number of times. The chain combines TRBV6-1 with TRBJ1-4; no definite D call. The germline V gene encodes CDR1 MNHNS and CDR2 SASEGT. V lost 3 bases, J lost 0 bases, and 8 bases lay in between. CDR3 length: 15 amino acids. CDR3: CASSDGPATNEKLFF. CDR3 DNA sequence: TGTGCCAGCAGTGATGGTCCGGCAACTAATGAAAAACTGTTTTTT.

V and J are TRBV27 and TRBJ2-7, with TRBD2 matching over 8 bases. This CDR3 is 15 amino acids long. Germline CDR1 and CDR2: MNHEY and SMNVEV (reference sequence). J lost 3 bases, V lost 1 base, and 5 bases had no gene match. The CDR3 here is CASSLFLAGGYEQYF. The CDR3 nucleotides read TGTGCCAGCAGTTTATTTTTGGCGGGAGGCTACGAGCAGTACTTC.

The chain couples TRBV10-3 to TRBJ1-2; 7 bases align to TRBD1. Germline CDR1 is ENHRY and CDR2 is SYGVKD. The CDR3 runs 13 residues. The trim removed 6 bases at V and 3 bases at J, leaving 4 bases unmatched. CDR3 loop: CAIRSQGDYGYTF. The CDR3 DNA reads TGTGCCATCAGGTCTCAGGGGGACTATGGCTACACCTTC.

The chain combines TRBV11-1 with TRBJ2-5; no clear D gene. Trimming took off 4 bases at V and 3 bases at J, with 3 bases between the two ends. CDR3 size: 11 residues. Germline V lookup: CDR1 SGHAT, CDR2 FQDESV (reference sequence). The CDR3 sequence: CASSSKETQYF. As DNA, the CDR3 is TGTGCCAGCAGCTCAAAAGAGACCCAGTACTTC.

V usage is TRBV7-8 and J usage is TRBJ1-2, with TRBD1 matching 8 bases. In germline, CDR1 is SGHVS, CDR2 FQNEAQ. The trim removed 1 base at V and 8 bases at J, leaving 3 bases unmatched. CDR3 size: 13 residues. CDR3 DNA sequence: TGTGCCAGCAGCTTAGGACGGGACAGGGGCTACACCTTC. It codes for CASSLGRDRGYTF.

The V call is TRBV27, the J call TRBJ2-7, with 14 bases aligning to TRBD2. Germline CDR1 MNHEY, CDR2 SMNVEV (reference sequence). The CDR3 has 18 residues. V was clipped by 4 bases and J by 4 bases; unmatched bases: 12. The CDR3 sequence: CASSSRTSGRQYRYEQYF. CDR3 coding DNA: TGTGCCAGCAGTTCCCGGACTAGCGGGAGGCAATATCGTTACGAGCAGTACTTC.

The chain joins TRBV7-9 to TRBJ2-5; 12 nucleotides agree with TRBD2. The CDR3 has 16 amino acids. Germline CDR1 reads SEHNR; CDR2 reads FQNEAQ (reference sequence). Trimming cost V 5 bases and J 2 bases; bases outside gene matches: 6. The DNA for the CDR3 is TGTGCCAGCAGCATGACTAGCGGGAGAGGGCAAGAGACCCAGTACTTC. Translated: CASSMTSGRGQETQYF.

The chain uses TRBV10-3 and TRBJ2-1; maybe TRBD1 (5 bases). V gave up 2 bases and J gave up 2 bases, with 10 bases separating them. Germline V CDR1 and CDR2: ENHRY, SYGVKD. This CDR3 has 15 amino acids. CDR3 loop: CAISERGGTYNEQFF. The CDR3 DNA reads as TGTGCCATCAGTGAGAGGGGTGGAACCTACAATGAGCAGTTCTTC.

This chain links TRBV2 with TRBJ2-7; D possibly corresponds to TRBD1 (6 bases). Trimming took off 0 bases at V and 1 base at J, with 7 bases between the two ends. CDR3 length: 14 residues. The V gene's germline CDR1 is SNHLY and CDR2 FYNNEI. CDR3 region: CASSEATGSYEQYF. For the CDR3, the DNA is TGTGCCAGCAGTGAAGCCACAGGGTCCTACGAGCAGTACTTC.

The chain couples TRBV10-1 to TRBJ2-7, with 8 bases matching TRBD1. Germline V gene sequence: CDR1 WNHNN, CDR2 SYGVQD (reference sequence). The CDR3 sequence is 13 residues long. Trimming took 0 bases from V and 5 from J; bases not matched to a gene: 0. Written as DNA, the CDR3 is TGCGCCAGCAGTGAGTCGACAGGGGACGAGCAGTACTTC. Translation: CASSESTGDEQYF.

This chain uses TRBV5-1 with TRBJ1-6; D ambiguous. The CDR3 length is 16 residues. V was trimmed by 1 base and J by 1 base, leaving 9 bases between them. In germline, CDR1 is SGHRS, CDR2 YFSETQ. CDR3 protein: CASSLTISSYNSPLHF. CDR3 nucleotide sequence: TGCGCCAGCAGCTTGACGATTAGTTCCTATAATTCACCCCTCCACTTT.

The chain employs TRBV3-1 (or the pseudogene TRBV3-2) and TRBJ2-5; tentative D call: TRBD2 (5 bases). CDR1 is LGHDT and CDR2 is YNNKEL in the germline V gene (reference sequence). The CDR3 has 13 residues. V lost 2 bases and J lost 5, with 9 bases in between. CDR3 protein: CASSQTRFETQYF. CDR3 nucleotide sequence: TGTGCCAGCAGCCAAACTAGGTTTGAGACCCAGTACTTC.

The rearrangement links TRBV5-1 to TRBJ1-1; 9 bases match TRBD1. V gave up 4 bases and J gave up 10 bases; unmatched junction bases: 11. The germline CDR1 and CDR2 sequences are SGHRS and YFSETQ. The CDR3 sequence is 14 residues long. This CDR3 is CASSLSRDRVSAFF. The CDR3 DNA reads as TGCGCCAGCAGCCTAAGCCGGGACAGGGTGTCAGCTTTCTTT. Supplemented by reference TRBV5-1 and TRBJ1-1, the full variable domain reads KAGVTQTPRYLIKTRGQQVTLSCSPISGHRSVSWYQQTPGQGLQFLFEYFSETQRNKGNFPGRFSGRQFSNSRSEMNVSTLELGDSALYLCASSLSRDRVSAFFGQGTRLTVV.